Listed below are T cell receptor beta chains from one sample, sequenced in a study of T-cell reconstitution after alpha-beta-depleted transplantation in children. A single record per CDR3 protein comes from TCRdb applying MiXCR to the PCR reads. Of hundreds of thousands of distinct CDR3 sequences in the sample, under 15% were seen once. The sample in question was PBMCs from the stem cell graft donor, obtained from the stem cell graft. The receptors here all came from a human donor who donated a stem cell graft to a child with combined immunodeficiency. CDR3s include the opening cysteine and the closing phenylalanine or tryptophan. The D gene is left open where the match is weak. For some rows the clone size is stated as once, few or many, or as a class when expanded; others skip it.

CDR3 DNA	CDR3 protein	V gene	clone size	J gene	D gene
TGTGCCAGCAGCTGGGGACTGGGGCTCTACGAGCAGTACTTC	CASSWGLGLYEQYF	TRBV7-2	few	TRBJ2-7	NA
TGCGCCAGCAGCTTGGTTGGACCCACACCCTACAATGAGCAGTTCTTC	CASSLVGPTPYNEQFF	TRBV5-1	NA	TRBJ2-1	NA
TGCAGTGCAAGGGGAGGGGAGGCGGATAATTCACCCCTCCACTTT	CSARGGEADNSPLHF	TRBV20-1	NA	TRBJ1-6	NA
TGTGCCAGCAGCACGGACTATCGCGAGCAGTACTTC	CASSTDYREQYF	TRBV5-6	few	TRBJ2-7	NA
TGTGCTAGTGGGCCCGGGCTTACCATGAACACTGAAGCTTTCTTT	CASGPGLTMNTEAFF	TRBV12-5	NA	TRBJ1-1	NA
TGTGCCAGCAGCAACTGGAGAACTGAAGCTTTCTTT	CASSNWRTEAFF	TRBV12-3/TRBV12-4	NA	TRBJ1-1	NA
TGTGCCAGCAGCCTTAGCGGGACCCTTGGGAATGAGCAGTTCTTC	CASSLSGTLGNEQFF	TRBV7-9	few	TRBJ2-1	TRBD2
TGTGCCAGCAGCTTAAACCAGCACCAGGGGTCTCAAGAGACCCAGTACTTC	CASSLNQHQGSQETQYF	TRBV7-3	NA	TRBJ2-5	NA
TGCGCCAGCAGCTTGGAAGCAGGCCGAGCTATGGTGTACTTC	CASSLEAGRAMVYF	TRBV5-1	NA	TRBJ2-4	NA
TGTGCCAGCAGCTCCTTTTCGACTAGCGACCTGTACAATGAGCAGTTCTTC	CASSSFSTSDLYNEQFF	TRBV7-8	few	TRBJ2-1	TRBD2
TGCAGCGTAGGTAGCGGGGGCCAAGAGACCCAGTACTTC	CSVGSGGQETQYF	TRBV29-1	few	TRBJ2-5	TRBD2
TGTGCCAGCAGCCAAACAGGGGAGGAACAGCCCCAGCATTTT	CASSQTGEEQPQHF	TRBV7-9	many	TRBJ1-5	TRBD1
TGTGCCAGTAGTATGGGGGGGCGACAGGCTTACAATGAGCAGTTCTTC	CASSMGGRQAYNEQFF	TRBV19	NA	TRBJ2-1	NA
TGTGCCAGCAGGACAGGGAGGACCGGGGAGCTGTTTTTT	CASRTGRTGELFF	TRBV27	few	TRBJ2-2	NA
TGCGCCAGCAGCTTGGCCTTCGGGGGTTTCGACCCCTACGAGCAGTACTTC	CASSLAFGGFDPYEQYF	TRBV5-1	few	TRBJ2-7	NA
TGCGCCAGCAGCCCGGGACAAATATTGTCCATGGGTTACAATGAGCAGTTCTTC	CASSPGQILSMGYNEQFF	TRBV4-3	few	TRBJ2-1	NA
TGCAGCGTCTCGACAGCAGCCATGAACACTGAAGCTTTCTTT	CSVSTAAMNTEAFF	TRBV29-1	few	TRBJ1-1	NA
TGTGCCAGCAGCTTAGAGCGAGCGTCAGGGATAGCCAAAAACATTCAGTACTTC	CASSLERASGIAKNIQYF	TRBV7-8	NA	TRBJ2-4	NA
TGCGCCAGCAGCCAAGGCACAGGTCGCGGGGCTTTCTTT	CASSQGTGRGAFF	TRBV4-3	few	TRBJ1-1	NA
TGTGCCAGCAGCCCTCTAGCGGGGGACACAGATACGCAGTATTTT	CASSPLAGDTDTQYF	TRBV7-3	NA	TRBJ2-3	TRBD2
TGTGCCAGCAGCCAGCTCGGACAGGGGTCCTACAATGAGCAGTTCTTC	CASSQLGQGSYNEQFF	TRBV3-1	few	TRBJ2-1	TRBD1
TGCGCCAGCAGCTTAAGACTAGCGGGCAATGAGCAGTTCTTC	CASSLRLAGNEQFF	TRBV5-1	many	TRBJ2-1	TRBD2
TGTGCCAGCAGTTTAGGGCTCTCCGCCGGGGAGCTGTTTTTT	CASSLGLSAGELFF	TRBV12-3/TRBV12-4	many	TRBJ2-2	NA
TGTGCCAGCAGTCCCCGAGGGGACAGGGGTTACGAGCAGTACTTC	CASSPRGDRGYEQYF	TRBV12-3/TRBV12-4	few	TRBJ2-7	TRBD1
TGTGCCAGCAGCCCTGCGGGGCTCGGCTACGAGCAGTACTTC	CASSPAGLGYEQYF	TRBV27	NA	TRBJ2-7	NA
TGTGCCAGCACCTTCGGGGACGAGCAGTACTTC	CASTFGDEQYF	TRBV12-3/TRBV12-4	few	TRBJ2-7	NA
TGTGCCAGCAGCTCCTTAGGTAGGGGTGACGAGCAGTACTTC	CASSSLGRGDEQYF	TRBV7-6	NA	TRBJ2-7	NA
TGTGCCAGTAGTATCCTTGGGGGAGCCGAGCAGTACTTC	CASSILGGAEQYF	TRBV19	NA	TRBJ2-7	NA
TGCAGCGTTCCCGGGACCGACTCCTACGAGCAGTACTTC	CSVPGTDSYEQYF	TRBV29-1	few	TRBJ2-7	NA
TGTGCCAGCACCTGGGACAGGGGGCCTCGGGAGACCCAGTACTTC	CASTWDRGPRETQYF	TRBV12-3/TRBV12-4	few	TRBJ2-5	TRBD1
TGCAGCGTGGATGCAAGGGGGAACACCGGGGAGCTGTTTTTT	CSVDARGNTGELFF	TRBV29-1	many	TRBJ2-2	NA
TGCGCCAGCAGCATCGGGGGCACAGATACGCAGTATTTT	CASSIGGTDTQYF	TRBV5-1	NA	TRBJ2-3	NA
TGTGCCAGCAGCCTTGCCGGGGTAGCCAAAAACATTCAGTACTTC	CASSLAGVAKNIQYF	TRBV3-1	NA	TRBJ2-4	NA
TGCGCCAGCAGCCTGGGACTAGCGGTAGGGAATGAGCAGTTCTTC	CASSLGLAVGNEQFF	TRBV5-1	few	TRBJ2-1	TRBD2
TGTGCCAGCAGATGGGGGGCCGCAGATACGCAGTATTTT	CASRWGAADTQYF	TRBV12-3/TRBV12-4	many	TRBJ2-3	NA
TGTGCCAGCAGCACGCCTGTGCGCCCAGGGGGCTTTGGAAACACCATATATTTT	CASSTPVRPGGFGNTIYF	TRBV5-6	NA	TRBJ1-3	TRBD1
TGTGCCAGCAGCTTGGCGAGTCCCACAGATACGCAGTATTTT	CASSLASPTDTQYF	TRBV7-2	few	TRBJ2-3	NA
TGCGCCAGCAGCCAAGATCGGACAGGAATTACTGAAGCTTTCTTT	CASSQDRTGITEAFF	TRBV4-3	many	TRBJ1-1	TRBD1
TGCAGTGCTTACCCGACAAGGATCCTTTACGAGCAGTACTTC	CSAYPTRILYEQYF	TRBV20-1	few	TRBJ2-7	NA
TGCGCCAGCAGCTTGGGTAGGACAGCTACCTACGAGCAGTACTTC	CASSLGRTATYEQYF	TRBV5-1	few	TRBJ2-7	NA
TGCAGTGGGTGGACTAGCGGGGGTTACAATGAGCAGTTCTTC	CSGWTSGGYNEQFF	TRBV20-1	NA	TRBJ2-1	TRBD2
TGTGCCAGCAGCCAATCAGACGTCCAAGAGACCCAGTACTTC	CASSQSDVQETQYF	TRBV3-1	few	TRBJ2-5	NA
TGCAGCGTGGCACTCAGGGGAGAGGAAAAACTGTTTTTT	CSVALRGEEKLFF	TRBV29-1	NA	TRBJ1-4	NA
TGTGCCAGCAGCTCAGGACTAGCGGGAGAGGGGCAAGAGACCCAGTACTTC	CASSSGLAGEGQETQYF	TRBV7-2	NA	TRBJ2-5	TRBD2
TGTGCCAGCAGTTGGCCAGGGAGGTCTGGGGCCAACGTCCTGACTTTC	CASSWPGRSGANVLTF	TRBV28	NA	TRBJ2-6	NA
TGCGCCAGCAGCCAAGATCTCGGGACTAGCGGGTTTACCGGGGAGCTGTTTTTT	CASSQDLGTSGFTGELFF	TRBV4-3	few	TRBJ2-2	TRBD2
TGTGCCAGCAGCCCGATGACAGGGGGGGTTCAGCCCCAGCATTTT	CASSPMTGGVQPQHF	TRBV7-2	few	TRBJ1-5	TRBD1
TGCAGCGTTGAAGATGACATGAACACTGAAGCTTTCTTT	CSVEDDMNTEAFF	TRBV29-1	few	TRBJ1-1	NA
TGTGCCAGCAGTTTATGGCCGAGAAACACTGAAGCTTTCTTT	CASSLWPRNTEAFF	TRBV27	few	TRBJ1-1	NA
TGTGCCAGCAGTTTTCGGCCCCTGAGGGAAAAACTGTTTTTT	CASSFRPLREKLFF	TRBV12-3/TRBV12-4	few	TRBJ1-4	NA
TGTGCCAGCAGCCACGAGGCGGTCTCCTACAATGAGCAGTTCTTC	CASSHEAVSYNEQFF	TRBV14	few	TRBJ2-1	NA
TGTGCCAGCAGCTTAATCCCCCACGGCGAGCAGTACTTC	CASSLIPHGEQYF	TRBV7-3	NA	TRBJ2-7	NA
TGCAGCGTTGAAGTTGGGTCCTCTTACTGGGATGAGCAGTTCTTC	CSVEVGSSYWDEQFF	TRBV29-1	NA	TRBJ2-1	NA
TGTGCCAGCAGAGGGACTAGCGGGACCACAGATACGCAGTATTTT	CASRGTSGTTDTQYF	TRBV6-1	NA	TRBJ2-3	TRBD2
TGTGCCAGCAGCTTAGCGGGGGGGCGCAGATCCTACGAGCAGTACTTC	CASSLAGGRRSYEQYF	TRBV7-9	NA	TRBJ2-7	NA
TGTGCCAGCAGCTCAACCCCAGGGTCCCCAGACCAGTACTTC	CASSSTPGSPDQYF	TRBV7-9	NA	TRBJ2-7	NA
TGTGCCAGCAGAAGGACACTATCGAACACCGGGGAGCTGTTTTTT	CASRRTLSNTGELFF	TRBV2	NA	TRBJ2-2	NA